Following are 16 T cell receptor beta chains from one sample sequenced in a study of blood T cell repertoires in COVID-19. Produced via immunoSEQ multiplex PCR; TCRdb's table is partial and in-frame only. This table has roughly 300,000 clones, about 86% appearing once. The sequenced sample was peripheral blood. The origin of the receptors is a woman aged 50 to 65 with acute or convalescent COVID-19.

V gene TRBV5-1 combines with J gene TRBJ1-1, with D maybe TRBD1 (6 bases). CDR3 length: 13 amino acids. Trimming removed 8 bases at V and 4 bases at J, with 15 bases between. CDR1 SGHRS and CDR2 YFSETQ come from the germline V gene. This CDR3 reads CASALGGSTEAFF. DNA of the CDR3: TGCGCCAGTGCCCTTGGGGGCAGCACTGAAGCTTTCTTT. Looking up the rest from reference TRBV5-1 and TRBJ1-1 gives the full variable domain: KAGVTQTPRYLIKTRGQQVTLSCSPISGHRSVSWYQQTPGQGLQFLFEYFSETQRNKGNFPGRFSGRQFSNSRSEMNVSTLELGDSALYLCASALGGSTEAFFGQGTRLTVV.

The chain links TRBV19 to TRBJ1-2; D remains ambiguous. Germline CDR1 reads LNHDA; CDR2 reads SQIVND (reference sequence). The CDR3 consists of 13 residues. The V end was cut by 0 bases, the J end by 1 base, with 3 bases between. DNA of the CDR3: TGTGCCAGTAGTATAGATCGTAACTATGGCTACACCTTC. Translating it yields CASSIDRNYGYTF.

The chain recombines TRBV10-3 with TRBJ2-7, with a weak D call TRBD1 (5 bases). CDR3 size: 13 residues. Trimming removed 7 bases at V and 5 bases at J, with 15 bases between. Per germline, CDR1 ENHRY and CDR2 SYGVKD. CDR3 DNA sequence: TGTGCCATCAAATCAGTTGGGGCGGACGAGCAGTACGTC. Protein sequence: CAIKSVGADEQYV.

The rearrangement joins TRBV19 to TRBJ2-6; D is unresolved. The V and J ends lost 0 bases and 1 base respectively, with 7 bases between them. Per germline, CDR1 LNHDA and CDR2 SQIVND (reference sequence). The CDR3 is 16 residues long. The DNA for the CDR3 is TGTGCCAGTAGTATAGACTCAGAATCTGGGGCCAACGTCCTGACTTTC. Its protein is CASSIDSESGANVLTF. Full variable domain (remainder filled in from reference TRBV19 and TRBJ2-6): DGGITQSPKYLFRKEGQNVTLSCEQNLNHDAMYWYRQDPGQGLRLIYYSQIVNDFQKGDIAEGYSVSREKKESFPLTVTSAQKNPTAFYLCASSIDSESGANVLTFGAGSRLTVL.

The chain combines TRBV6-5 with TRBJ2-7; D may be TRBD1 (5 bases). The CDR3 loop spans 15 amino acids. Deletions cut 3 bases from V and 3 bases from J, with 15 bases between. CDR1 MNHEY and CDR2 SVGAGI come from the germline V gene. CDR3: CASSYRSGMVYEQYF. DNA for the CDR3: TGTGCCAGCAGTTATAGATCAGGGATGGTCTACGAGCAGTACTTC.

The V call is TRBV6-5, the J call TRBJ2-3; unclear D gene. Deletions cut 8 bases from V and 3 bases from J, with 12 bases between. Germline V gene lookup returns CDR1 MNHEY and CDR2 SVGAGI. The CDR3 length is 13 residues. The CDR3 bases are TGTGCCAGCGGGTACGCAGGTACAGATACGCAGTATTTT. Protein sequence: CASGYAGTDTQYF.

J is TRBJ2-1 and V is TRBV10-3; 10 positions match TRBD2. Germline CDR1 and CDR2: ENHRY and SYGVKD. The CDR3 covers 15 residues. The V and J ends lost 2 bases and 4 bases, in that order; junction bases with no gene match: 2. CDR3 in amino acids: CAISEPSGSYNEQFF. CDR3 nucleotides: TGTGCCATCAGTGAGCCTAGCGGGAGTTACAATGAGCAGTTCTTC.

The chain links TRBV5-6 to TRBJ2-5; TRBD2 might be the D (6 bases). Germline-derived CDR1 and CDR2 are SGHDT and YYEEEE. The CDR3 runs to 16 residues. V was pared by 0 bases and J by 1 base, with 13 bases between. CDR3 nucleotides: TGTGCCAGCAGCTTGGCGGGGCCCGGGGGCCAAGAGACCCAGTACTTC. This sequence encodes CASSLAGPGGQETQYF.

This clone was picked up a small number of times. The chain recombines TRBV18 with TRBJ1-1; TRBD1 agrees at 11 bases. The CDR3 is 16 residues long. From germline, CDR1 is KGHSH and CDR2 LQKENI. The V segment lost 4 bases and the J segment 1 base; nucleotides outside the gene matches: 5. The CDR3: CASSRTGGAGNTEAFF. CDR3 bases: TGTGCCAGCTCACGGACAGGGGGCGCGGGGAACACTGAAGCTTTCTTT.

This clone was recorded at least ten times. V gene TRBV10-3 combines with J gene TRBJ1-4; 7 bases are a match to TRBD1. This CDR3 spans 12 amino acids. The trim removed 10 bases at V and 4 bases at J, leaving 3 bases unmatched. Germline V lookup: CDR1 ENHRY, CDR2 SYGVKD. The chain's CDR3 is CATGTDNEKLFF. CDR3 sequence (DNA): TGTGCCACCGGGACAGATAATGAAAAACTGTTTTTT.

The gene calls are TRBV12-5 and TRBJ2-7; unclear D gene. Trimming shortened V by 6 bases and J by 3 bases, and 12 bases separated the two germline ends. Germline V gives CDR1 LGHNT, CDR2 FRNRAP. The CDR3 spans 13 residues. In DNA form, the CDR3 reads TGTGCTAGTGGGCTGGCTGCCCTCTACGAGCAGTACTTC. Residues: CASGLAALYEQYF.

The J gene is TRBJ2-3, the V gene TRBV30, with TRBD1 matching over 10 bases. The CDR3 is 13 residues long. Trimming took 5 bases from V and 4 from J; bases not matched to a gene: 3. Germline CDR1 reads GTSNPN; CDR2 reads SVGIG (reference sequence). Here the CDR3 reads CAWGGQGADTQYF. The CDR3 DNA reads TGTGCCTGGGGAGGACAGGGGGCAGATACGCAGTATTTT.

In this sample, this clone turned up a few times. Other DNA sequences within the sample encode an identical CDR3. The chain joins TRBV10-2 to TRBJ2-5, with 7 bases matching TRBD1. This CDR3 spans 13 amino acids. V was pared by 5 bases and J by 4 bases, with 4 bases of the junction left unmatched. CDR1 and CDR2 (germline): WSHSY, SAAADI. In DNA, the CDR3 is TGCGCCAGCAGTCTAAACAGGGGAGAGACCCAGTACTTC. It yields the protein CASSLNRGETQYF.

The rearrangement links TRBV9 to TRBJ1-1; 11 nucleotides match TRBD1. V trimming: 3 bases; J trimming: 1 base; junction bases outside the gene matches: 8. CDR1 and CDR2 from the germline V gene are SGDLS and YYNGEE. The CDR3 runs 17 residues. CDR3 amino acids: CASSARTGGARNTEAFF. Written as DNA, the CDR3 is TGTGCCAGCAGCGCCCGGACAGGGGGCGCGAGGAACACTGAAGCTTTCTTT.

This chain joins TRBV6-5 and TRBJ1-1, with TRBD1 matching over 7 bases. The V gene end was trimmed by 6 bases and the J gene end by 5 bases; junction bases not matched to a gene: 9. Germline loops: CDR1 MNHEY, CDR2 SVGAGI. CDR3 length: 14 amino acids. The CDR3 reads CASSLDRVTTEAFF. The CDR3, as DNA: TGTGCCAGCAGCCTAGACAGGGTAACGACTGAAGCTTTCTTT.

The genes are TRBV10-1 and TRBJ2-1, with 7 bases lining up with TRBD2. J was trimmed by 1 base and V by 7 bases; bases with no gene match: 1. The CDR3 length is 13 residues. Germline assignment: CDR1 WNHNN and CDR2 SYGVQD (reference sequence). Here the CDR3 DNA reads TGCGCCAGCATGGGGGGGTCCTACAATGAGCAGTTCTTC. The encoded protein is CASMGGSYNEQFF.